This T cell receptor beta chain was retrieved from a study of breast tumors, draining lymph nodes, adjacent tissues. Findings and caveats of the study: Tumor T cell lymph node origin was a supported hypothesis, not proven. Tumor repertoires ranked between lymph nodes and nontumor tissue in diversity, with V and J gene preferences. Luminal-like breast cancer showed significantly higher tumor–nontumor repertoire similarity than basal-like. Data fit most tumor T cells coming from lymph node, expanding in tumor.

Breast cancer patients provided tissue from their axillary draining lymph nodes. This clonotype was picked up many times. What it binds is unknown. Each CDR3 protein is one row after TCRdb ran MiXCR on the multiplex PCR reads. The repertoire has around 100,000 distinct CDR3 sequences, about 20% of them found once; the top ten carry under 1.5%. This sequence was found in a female donor with breast cancer. Some clones in this sample may be carry-over from other donors' samples. The sequenced sample consisted of axillary lymph node tissue.

The DNA for the CDR3 is TGCAGTGGAGCGGGGGGGCATGGCACAGATACGCAGTATTTT. It specifies CSGAGGHGTDTQYF. The chain combines TRBV20-1 with TRBJ2-3; TRBD2 agrees at 10 bases. The CDR3 runs to 14 residues. CDR1 is DFQATT, CDR2 SNEGSKA, per germline (reference sequence). V lost 7 bases, J lost 1 base, and 5 bases stayed unmatched.